The 7 T cell receptor beta chains below come from one sample, sequenced in a study of post-analysis software for immune sequencing data. Study findings and constraints: Elevated frequency relative to controls characterized 4 or 5 TRBV segments in patients, TRBV5-6, TRBV5-1 and TRBV20-1 among them.

No antigens are known for them. Prepared TCR beta cDNA libraries contained unique molecular identifiers. A single record per CDR3 protein comes from TCRdb applying MiXCR to the PCR reads. The sample lists hundreds of thousands of distinct CDR3 sequences, about 27% seen once, with 0.56% in the top ten. Source material: blood. These receptors came from a girl aged 10 to 17 with multiple sclerosis.

This chain links TRBV11-2 with TRBJ2-1, with D maybe TRBD2 (6 bases). The germline gives CDR1 SGHAT, CDR2 FQNNGV. The CDR3 is 17 amino acids. The V end lost 2 bases, the J end lost 5 bases, and 19 bases lay between the germline ends. The CDR3 sequence: CASSLLGGSRSDNEQFF. The CDR3 DNA is TGTGCCAGCAGCTTATTGGGGGGTAGTCGGTCGGACAATGAGCAGTTCTTC.

This clonotype has more than one count but fewer than ten. The chain combines TRBV28 with TRBJ2-5; 8 nucleotides line up with TRBD2. This CDR3 has 12 amino acids. Germline-derived CDR1 and CDR2 are MDHEN and SYDVKM. V lost 7 bases to trimming and J lost 5 bases; unmatched junction nucleotides: 3. The CDR3 sequence is CASNGRGETQYF. The CDR3 DNA is TGTGCCAGCAACGGGAGGGGCGAGACCCAGTACTTC.

This clonotype was seen only a few times. The chain links TRBV10-3 to TRBJ2-7; 7 positions agree with TRBD2. The V gene end was trimmed by 3 bases and the J gene end by 5 bases; junction bases not matched to a gene: 7. CDR1 and CDR2 from the germline V gene are ENHRY and SYGVKD. The CDR3 runs 14 residues. The CDR3 DNA sequence: TGTGCCATCAGTGAATTGGCGGGAGAGGACGAGCAGTACTTC. It translates to CAISELAGEDEQYF.

This clonotype turned up a few times. V and J are TRBV5-1 and TRBJ2-3; 14 bases map to TRBD2. Trimming cost V 4 bases and J 4 bases; bases outside gene matches: 5. The CDR3 totals 16 residues. Germline V CDR1 and CDR2: SGHRS, YFSETQ. CDR3 coding DNA: TGCGCCAGCAGCGCCGGGACTAGCGGGGGTGCAGATACGCAGTATTTT. Translating it yields CASSAGTSGGADTQYF.

The chain combines TRBV5-6 with TRBJ2-1, with 8 bases identical to TRBD2. Germline loops: CDR1 SGHDT, CDR2 YYEEEE. Germline trimming cut 0 bases from V and 2 bases from J; bases unmatched to any gene: 4. The CDR3 contains 16 residues. The CDR3 sequence: CASSLGYGGAYNEQFF. The DNA of the CDR3 is TGTGCCAGCAGCTTGGGATACGGGGGGGCCTACAATGAGCAGTTCTTC.

Notes on this clonotype: With a much larger clone just one base away, this may be a read error. The chain uses TRBV29-1 and TRBJ2-7, with no clear D. This CDR3 region has 12 residues. CDR1 SQVTM and CDR2 ANQGSEA come from the germline V gene. CDR3 DNA: TGCGGCGCCGTCGGGCAACGCTACGAGCAGTACTTC. It encodes CGAVGQRYEQYF.

This clonotype was found a few times. This chain connects TRBV20-1 to TRBJ1-5; D is perhaps TRBD1 (5 bases). CDR1 is DFQATT, CDR2 SNEGSKA, per germline (reference sequence). Trimming pared 3 bases from V and 9 bases from J, leaving 12 bases between. The CDR3 loop spans 12 amino acids. The CDR3 DNA follows: TGCAGTGCTAGTGGGGGTCCGTGGCCCCAGCATTTT. The encoded protein is CSASGGPWPQHF.